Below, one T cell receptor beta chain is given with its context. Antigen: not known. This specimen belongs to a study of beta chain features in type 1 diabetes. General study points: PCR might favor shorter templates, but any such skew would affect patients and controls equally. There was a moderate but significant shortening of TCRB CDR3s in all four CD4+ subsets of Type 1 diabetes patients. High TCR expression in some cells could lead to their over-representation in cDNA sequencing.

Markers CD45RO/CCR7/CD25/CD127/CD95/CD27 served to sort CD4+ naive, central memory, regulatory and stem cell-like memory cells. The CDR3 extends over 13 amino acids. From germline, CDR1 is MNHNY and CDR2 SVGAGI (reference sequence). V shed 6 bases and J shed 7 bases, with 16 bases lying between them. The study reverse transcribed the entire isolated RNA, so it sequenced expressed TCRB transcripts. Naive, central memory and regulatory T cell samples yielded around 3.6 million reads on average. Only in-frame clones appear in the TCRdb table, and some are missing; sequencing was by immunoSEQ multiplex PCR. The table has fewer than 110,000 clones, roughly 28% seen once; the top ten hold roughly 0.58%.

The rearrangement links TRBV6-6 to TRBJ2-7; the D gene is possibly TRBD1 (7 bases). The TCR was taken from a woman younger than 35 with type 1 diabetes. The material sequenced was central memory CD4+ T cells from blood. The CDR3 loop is CASSLQGTREQYV. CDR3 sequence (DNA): TGTGCCAGCAGCTTACAGGGGACTCGAGAGCAGTACGTC.